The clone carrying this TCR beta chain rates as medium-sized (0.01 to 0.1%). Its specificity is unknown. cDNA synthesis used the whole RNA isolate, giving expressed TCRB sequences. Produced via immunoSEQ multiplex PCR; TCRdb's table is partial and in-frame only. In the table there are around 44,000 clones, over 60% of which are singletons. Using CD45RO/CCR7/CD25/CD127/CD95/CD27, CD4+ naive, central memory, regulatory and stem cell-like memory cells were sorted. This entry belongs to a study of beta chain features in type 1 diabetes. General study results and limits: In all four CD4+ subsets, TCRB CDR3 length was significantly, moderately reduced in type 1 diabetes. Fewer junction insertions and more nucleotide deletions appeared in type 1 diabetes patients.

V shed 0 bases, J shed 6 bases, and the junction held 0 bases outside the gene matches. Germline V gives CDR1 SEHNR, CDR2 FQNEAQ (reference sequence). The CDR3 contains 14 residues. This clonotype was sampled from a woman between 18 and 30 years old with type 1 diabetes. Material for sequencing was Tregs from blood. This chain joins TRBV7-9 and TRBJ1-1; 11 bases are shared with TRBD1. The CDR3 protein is CASSLADRGPEAFF. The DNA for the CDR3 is TGTGCCAGCAGCTTAGCGGACAGGGGGCCTGAAGCTTTCTTT.